This T cell receptor (beta chain) was sequenced during a study of T cells after somatic rescue of genetic block. Between the trimmed V and J ends, which lost 1 base and 3 bases, there was a span of 10 bases. This CDR3 is 15 amino acids long. The germline V gene encodes CDR1 MNHEY and CDR2 SVGAGI. Clones were read by immunoSEQ multiplex PCR, and TCRdb kept only the in-frame ones, dropping some. The data contain approximately 10,000 clones, about 81% of them singletons. The TCR was taken from a boy aged 10-17 years. Sequencing was carried out using peripheral blood mononuclear cells (PBMCs). The V and J genes are TRBV6-5 and TRBJ2-1; D is perhaps TRBD1 or TRBD2 (6 bases each). The CDR3 DNA follows: TGTGCCAGCAGTTACTGGGGGGACAACTACAATGAGCAGTTCTTC. Its protein product is CASSYWGDNYNEQFF.